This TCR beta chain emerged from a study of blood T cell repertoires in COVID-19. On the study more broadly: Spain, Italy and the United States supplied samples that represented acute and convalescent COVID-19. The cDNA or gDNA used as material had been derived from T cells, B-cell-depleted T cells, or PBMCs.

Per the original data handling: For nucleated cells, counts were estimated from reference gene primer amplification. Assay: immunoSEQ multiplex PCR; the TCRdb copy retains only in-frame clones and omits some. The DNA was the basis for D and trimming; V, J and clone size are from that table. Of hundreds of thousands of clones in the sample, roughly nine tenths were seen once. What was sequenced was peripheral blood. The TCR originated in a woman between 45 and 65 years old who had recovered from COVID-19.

This chain's CDR3 is CASSPSGGYSNQPQHF. The CDR3 DNA follows: TGTGCCAGCAGTCCCTCCGGAGGCTATAGCAATCAGCCCCAGCATTTT. The V call is TRBV27, the J call TRBJ1-5, with D unclear. V dropped 5 bases and J dropped 0 bases, with 14 bases sitting between them. This CDR3 comprises 16 residues. Germline CDR1 MNHEY, CDR2 SMNVEV (reference sequence).